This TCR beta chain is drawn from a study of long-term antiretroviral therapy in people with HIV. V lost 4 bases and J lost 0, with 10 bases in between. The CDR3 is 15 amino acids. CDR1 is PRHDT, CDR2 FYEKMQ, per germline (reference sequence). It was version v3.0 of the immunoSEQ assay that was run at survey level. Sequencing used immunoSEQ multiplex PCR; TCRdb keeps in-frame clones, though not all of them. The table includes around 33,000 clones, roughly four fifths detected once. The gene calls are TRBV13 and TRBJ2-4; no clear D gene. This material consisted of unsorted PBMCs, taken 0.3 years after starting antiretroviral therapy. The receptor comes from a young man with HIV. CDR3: CASSSRAIAKNIQYF. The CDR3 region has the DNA TGTGCCAGCAGCTCACGGGCCATAGCCAAAAACATTCAGTACTTC.